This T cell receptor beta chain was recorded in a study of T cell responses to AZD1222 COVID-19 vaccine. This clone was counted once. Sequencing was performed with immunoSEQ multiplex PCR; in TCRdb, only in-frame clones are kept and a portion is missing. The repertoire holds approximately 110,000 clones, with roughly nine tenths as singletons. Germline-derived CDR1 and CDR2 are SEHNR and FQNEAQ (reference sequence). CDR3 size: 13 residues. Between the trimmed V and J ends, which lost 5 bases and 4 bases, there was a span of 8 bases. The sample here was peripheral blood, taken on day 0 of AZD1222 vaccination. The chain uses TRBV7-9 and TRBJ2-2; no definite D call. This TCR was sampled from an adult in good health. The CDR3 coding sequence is TGTGCCAGCAGCGCCCTAGTCACCGGGGAGCTGTTTTTT. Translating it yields CASSALVTGELFF.